These 25 T cell receptor beta chains share one sample of origin, sequenced in a study of spatial heterogeneity in lung cancer (dated by TCRdb to between 2018 and 2021). The sample's time point label, in plain terms: sample taken at primary tumor resection. Without any cell sorting, TCR sequencing was performed on whole RNA extracted either from tumor and nontumor lung tissue or from cryopreserved PBMC samples. Libraries were prepared through 5' RACE. The sample was run on a NextSeq 500. TCRdb reanalyzed the raw reads on its own, using fastp at Q25 for trimming and MiXCR for clone calling, and kept in-frame beta chains. Each record represents a unique CDR3 protein, reported with the most common genes and DNA among its rows. For this sample the table gives around 74,000 distinct CDR3 sequences, of which roughly 13% were detected only once. Roughly 6.7% of the sample lies in the top ten. This sample comprised PBMCs, obtained at surgery. The origin of the receptors is a male donor with early-stage non-small cell lung cancer.

The chain joins TRBV5-1 to TRBJ2-3, with D perhaps matching TRBD1 or TRBD2 (5 bases each). From germline, CDR1 is SGHRS and CDR2 YFSETQ. The CDR3 consists of 14 residues. Trimming left V 4 bases short and J 2 bases short, with 11 bases between. The CDR3 DNA follows: TGCGCCAGCAGCAGGGACGGTAACACAGATACGCAGTATTTT. The encoded protein is CASSRDGNTDTQYF.

The rearrangement uses TRBV5-4 and TRBJ2-3; the D is unclear. This CDR3 is 12 amino acids long. Per germline, CDR1 SGHNT and CDR2 YYREEE (reference sequence). The V end lost 3 bases, the J end lost 5 bases, and 7 bases lay between the germline ends. The CDR3 sequence is CASSSSRDTQYF. The CDR3 bases are TGTGCCAGCAGCTCTTCCCGAGATACGCAGTATTTT.

This clonotype was recorded a few times. The V call is TRBV7-9, the J call TRBJ1-2; D not certain. Per germline, CDR1 SEHNR and CDR2 FQNEAQ (reference sequence). CDR3 length equals 14 residues. V dropped 2 bases and J dropped 2 bases, with 9 bases sitting between them. CDR3 DNA: TGTGCCAGCAGCTTATTCCCCAACAACTATGGCTACACCTTC. Encoded protein: CASSLFPNNYGYTF.

Many counts were recorded for this clonotype. The chain carries TRBV3-1 and TRBJ2-5; 14 nucleotides match TRBD2. The germline V gene has CDR1 LGHDT and CDR2 YNNKEL (reference sequence). J lost 5 bases, V lost 6 bases, and 8 bases had no gene match. The CDR3 consists of 16 residues. The CDR3 nucleotides are TGTGCCAGCAGTCTCGGACTAGCGGGAGGTGGTGAGACCCAGTACTTC. It codes for CASSLGLAGGGETQYF.

This clonotype was found many times. V and J are TRBV11-2 and TRBJ2-5; D remains ambiguous. This CDR3 comprises 15 residues. The ends were cut back, 1 base at V and 2 bases at J, with 11 bases in the middle. The germline V gene encodes CDR1 SGHAT and CDR2 FQNNGV. CDR3 residues: CASSLVKGTQETQYF. The CDR3 region has the DNA TGTGCCAGCAGCTTAGTGAAGGGAACTCAAGAGACCCAGTACTTC.

As to this clonotype: It is likely a read error, because the conserved phenylalanine at the end of the CDR3 is missing. The chain carries TRBV23-1 and TRBJ1-4; 9 bases line up with TRBD1. TRBV23-1 qualifies as an ORF whose function is uncertain. The CDR3 sequence is 15 residues long. Germline trimming cut 4 bases from V and 3 bases from J; bases unmatched to any gene: 3. The CDR3, as DNA: TGCGCCAGCAGTCGGACAGGGGCAGCTAATGAAAAACTGTTTCTT. This sequence encodes CASSRTGAANEKLFL.

This clonotype was found many times. J is TRBJ2-7 and V is TRBV7-2, with D possibly TRBD2 on 5 matching bases. This CDR3 comprises 13 residues. Between the trimmed V and J ends, which lost 5 bases and 7 bases, there was a span of 15 bases. CDR1 and CDR2 from the germline V gene are SGHTA and FQGNSA. CDR3 sequence: CASSLRATGEQYF. The CDR3 DNA sequence: TGTGCCAGCAGCCTCAGAGCAACGGGGGAGCAGTACTTC.

The chain uses TRBV24-1 and TRBJ2-7; no definite D call. Between the trimmed V and J ends, which lost 0 bases and 3 bases, there was a span of 5 bases. This CDR3 is 13 amino acids long. From germline, CDR1 is KGHDR and CDR2 SFDVKD. CDR3 sequence (DNA): TGTGCCACCAGTGATTTGAACAGCTACGAGCAGTACTTC. It specifies CATSDLNSYEQYF.

A few counts support this clonotype. V and J are TRBV7-2 and TRBJ2-5; no clear D. Germline V gives CDR1 SGHTA, CDR2 FQGNSA. Between the trimmed V and J ends, which lost 4 bases and 4 bases, there was a span of 13 bases. This CDR3 spans 14 amino acids. This CDR3 reads CASSSPKRSETQYF. CDR3 DNA: TGTGCCAGCAGCTCACCCAAAAGGTCAGAGACCCAGTACTTC.

This clonotype has ten or more counts. CDR3 region: CAWTRSTDTQYF. The CDR3 DNA reads TGTGCCTGGACTAGATCCACAGATACGCAGTATTTT. This chain uses TRBV30 with TRBJ2-3; unclear D gene. Deletions cut 4 bases from V and 2 bases from J, with 7 bases between. CDR1 is GTSNPN and CDR2 is SVGIG in the germline V gene (reference sequence). The CDR3 totals 12 residues.

The chain is built from TRBV5-4 and TRBJ2-4, with D possibly TRBD1 on 6 matching bases. Germline V CDR1 and CDR2: SGHNT, YYREEE (reference sequence). The V end lost 4 bases, the J end lost 0 bases, and 14 bases lay between the germline ends. The CDR3 is 16 amino acids. The CDR3 sequence: CASSPSTGLAKNIQYF. CDR3 DNA sequence: TGTGCCAGCAGCCCATCGACAGGTTTAGCCAAAAACATTCAGTACTTC.

This clonotype was counted only a few times. The J gene is TRBJ2-1, the V gene TRBV24-1, with a possible D match to TRBD2 (5 bases). Germline loops: CDR1 KGHDR, CDR2 SFDVKD. V lost 3 bases to trimming and J lost 6 bases, with 20 bases between them. The CDR3 contains 17 residues. CDR3 in amino acids: CATSDPGLGGQANEQFF. Here the CDR3 DNA reads TGTGCCACCAGTGATCCTGGCCTTGGCGGGCAGGCCAATGAGCAGTTCTTC.

The table lists this clonotype with many counts. The chain carries TRBV4-1 and TRBJ2-7; D is possibly TRBD2 (5 bases). CDR1 MGHRA and CDR2 YSYEKL come from the germline V gene. This CDR3 contains 15 residues. V was pared by 4 bases and J by 3 bases, with 16 bases between. The CDR3 nucleotides read TGCGCCAGCAGCCTCGGCGCGGGCCTAGGCTACGAGCAGTACTTC. Its protein is CASSLGAGLGYEQYF.

This chain joins TRBV20-1 and TRBJ2-2; D is possibly TRBD2 (6 bases). Trimming took 4 bases from V and 0 from J, leaving 15 bases between them. Germline lookup yields CDR1 DFQATT and CDR2 SNEGSKA (reference sequence). The CDR3 totals 16 residues. The CDR3 region is CSAIDSGTANTGELFF. The CDR3 coding sequence is TGCAGTGCTATAGATTCGGGGACTGCGAACACCGGGGAGCTGTTTTTT.

This clonotype appeared many times. This chain joins TRBV3-1 and TRBJ1-1; D is unresolved. The CDR3 covers 14 residues. V was cut by 2 bases and J by 9 bases, with 16 bases left in between. CDR1 LGHDT and CDR2 YNNKEL come from the germline V gene (reference sequence). The chain's CDR3 is CASSQSTTGGKAFF. The CDR3 DNA reads as TGTGCCAGCAGCCAATCCACTACGGGCGGTAAAGCTTTCTTT.

The V and J genes are TRBV18 and TRBJ1-1, with D maybe TRBD1 (5 bases). V lost 3 bases to trimming and J lost 7 bases, with 15 bases between them. Germline V CDR1 and CDR2: KGHSH, LQKENI. CDR3 size: 14 residues. The CDR3 nucleotides read TGTGCCAGCTCACCCACGGGATTCAGGGATGAAGCTTTCTTT. Amino acid sequence: CASSPTGFRDEAFF.

The table lists this clonotype with a few counts. The chain employs TRBV16 and TRBJ1-1; TRBD1 matches 12 bases. In germline, CDR1 is KGHSY, CDR2 FQNENV. V lost 3 bases and J lost 8; bases outside the gene matches: 7. This CDR3 spans 15 amino acids. This chain's CDR3 is CASSHSGTGGLEAFF. CDR3 bases: TGTGCCAGCAGCCACTCGGGGACAGGGGGCTTGGAAGCTTTCTTT.

This clonotype is judged medium-sized. This chain joins TRBV7-2 and TRBJ2-2; D perhaps matches TRBD1 (6 bases). V dropped 3 bases and J dropped 3 bases, with 8 bases sitting between them. The germline CDR1 and CDR2 sequences are SGHTA and FQGNSA. The CDR3 is 14 residues long. The CDR3 loop is CASSFGQYTGELFF. Written as DNA, the CDR3 is TGTGCCAGCAGCTTTGGACAGTACACCGGGGAGCTGTTTTTT.

The table lists this clonotype with a few counts. The chain has TRBV7-9 and TRBJ1-1, with D unresolved. V gave up 5 bases and J gave up 4 bases, with 8 bases separating them. The CDR3 runs to 12 residues. The germline CDR1 and CDR2 sequences are SEHNR and FQNEAQ (reference sequence). Written as DNA, the CDR3 is TGTGCCAGCAGCCGGGGTCTCACTGAAGCTTTCTTT. This encodes CASSRGLTEAFF.

The J gene is TRBJ2-3, the V gene TRBV15; D ambiguous. Trimming left V 8 bases short and J 0 bases short, with 18 bases between. Germline values: CDR1 LNHNV, CDR2 YYDKDF (reference sequence). There are 16 residues in the CDR3. The CDR3 sequence is CATRFVPRMSTDTQYF. The CDR3 DNA sequence: TGTGCCACCCGGTTCGTGCCTCGTATGAGCACAGATACGCAGTATTTT. Together with reference TRBV15 and TRBJ2-3, the CDR3 gives the full variable domain: DAMVIQNPRYQVTQFGKPVTLSCSQTLNHNVMYWYQQKSSQAPKLLFHYYDKDFNNEADTPDNFQSRRPNTSFCFLDIRSPGLGDTAMYLCATRFVPRMSTDTQYFGPGTRLTVL.

The chain carries TRBV9 and TRBJ2-7; D is unclear. The germline V gene encodes CDR1 SGDLS and CDR2 YYNGEE. Trimming stripped 0 bases from V and 0 bases from J, with 13 bases between. CDR3 size: 16 residues. CDR3 sequence: CASSVAPMQSSYEQYF. CDR3 nucleotides: TGTGCCAGCAGCGTAGCCCCCATGCAGAGCTCCTACGAGCAGTACTTC.

The V call is TRBV4-1, the J call TRBJ2-5; D is undetermined. Deletions cut 1 base from V and 0 bases from J, with 6 bases between. Germline V lookup: CDR1 MGHRA, CDR2 YSYEKL. CDR3 length: 14 amino acids. CDR3 sequence (DNA): TGCGCCAGCAGCCAAGGGCCGTACCAAGAGACCCAGTACTTC. It codes for CASSQGPYQETQYF.

This clonotype was seen only a few times. The chain has TRBV7-2 and TRBJ2-3; 8 bases agree with TRBD1. This CDR3 contains 15 residues. The V segment lost 3 bases and the J segment 0 bases; nucleotides outside the gene matches: 2. Germline CDR1 and CDR2: SGHTA and FQGNSA. CDR3 in DNA: TGTGCCAGCAGCTTGGGGACAGGCAGCACAGATACGCAGTATTTT. Residues: CASSLGTGSTDTQYF.

V gene TRBV7-9 combines with J gene TRBJ2-5; D is unclear. Looked up from germline, CDR1 is SEHNR and CDR2 is FQNEAQ (reference sequence). The CDR3 length is 11 residues. V was clipped by 6 bases and J by 1 base, with 3 bases between them. The CDR3 loop reads CASSIQETQYF. CDR3 DNA sequence: TGTGCCAGCAGTATCCAAGAGACCCAGTACTTC. Drawing the rest from reference TRBV7-9 and TRBJ2-5, the complete variable domain is DTGVSQNPRHKITKRGQNVTFRCDPISEHNRLYWYRQTLGQGPEFLTYFQNEAQLEKSRLLSDRFSAERPKGSFSTLEIQRTEQGDSAMYLCASSIQETQYFGPGTRLLVL.

The J gene is TRBJ2-7, the V gene TRBV24-1; D gene uncertain. The CDR3 runs 14 residues. The germline CDR1 and CDR2 sequences are KGHDR and SFDVKD. V lost 5 bases and J 7 bases, leaving 17 bases between the germline ends. Written as DNA, the CDR3 is TGTGCCACCAGTGGAGATGCTAGTTCGAAAGAGCAGTACTTC. As protein: CATSGDASSKEQYF.